This T cell receptor beta chain stems from a study of blood T cell repertoires in COVID-19. The table came from immunoSEQ multiplex PCR; TCRdb's copy has only in-frame clones and leaves some out. The profile covers about 230,000 clones, with about 90% appearing a single time and about 10% taken by the ten largest. The germline V gene encodes CDR1 SGHTA and CDR2 FQGNSA. The ends were cut back, 5 bases at V and 0 bases at J, with 11 bases in the middle. CDR3 length equals 15 residues. Material for sequencing was PBMCs or T cells enriched from blood (not recorded which). The chain uses TRBV7-2 and TRBJ1-3; weak D call: TRBD1 (5 bases). The receptor comes from a man aged 25 to 40 who had recovered from COVID-19. CDR3 sequence reads: CASSEDMGSGNTIYF. The DNA for the CDR3 is TGTGCCAGCAGCGAGGACATGGGCTCTGGAAACACCATATATTTT.